The 12 T cell receptor beta chains below all came from one sample that was sequenced in a study of shared clonotypes between healthy human individuals. Generated by immunoSEQ multiplex PCR, the TCRdb table keeps only in-frame clones and is missing some. The sample contains about 2.4 million clones, over 85% of which appear only once. The material sequenced was naive CD4+ T cells from PBMCs. Documented subset: CD45RA+ positively selected. These receptors were taken from a man younger than 30 in good health. Some clones in this sample may be carry-over from other donors' samples.

This chain connects TRBV28 to TRBJ1-4; 9 nucleotides align to TRBD1. Germline V gene sequence: CDR1 MDHEN, CDR2 SYDVKM. V trimming: 6 bases; J trimming: 11 bases; junction bases outside the gene matches: 16. CDR3 length: 16 amino acids. In DNA form, the CDR3 reads TGTGCCAGCAGCCCGGGACAGGGAAAGCTTGTGGGGAAACTGTTTTTT. It encodes CASSPGQGKLVGKLFF.

The gene calls are TRBV19 and TRBJ1-5; 9 bases are a match to TRBD1. The CDR3 loop spans 13 amino acids. Trimming cost V 9 bases and J 7 bases; bases outside gene matches: 7. Germline V gene sequence: CDR1 LNHDA, CDR2 SQIVND (reference sequence). CDR3: CASVDRGEQPQHF. In DNA form, the CDR3 reads TGTGCCAGCGTGGACAGGGGAGAGCAGCCCCAGCATTTT.

V gene TRBV7-2 combines with J gene TRBJ1-5; unclear D gene. V lost 1 base and J lost 3, with 13 bases in between. CDR1 and CDR2 (germline): SGHTA, FQGNSA. The CDR3 covers 16 residues. CDR3 coding DNA: TGTGCCAGCAGCTTAGGAGGCCCGGAACTCAATCAGCCCCAGCATTTT. It encodes CASSLGGPELNQPQHF.

The rearrangement links TRBV6-4 to TRBJ1-2, with a tentative D call TRBD1 (6 bases). V was shortened by 1 base and J by 8 bases, with 17 bases between the two germline ends. There are 15 residues in the CDR3. CDR1 is MRHNA, CDR2 SNTAGT, per germline. The CDR3, as DNA: TGTGCCAGCAGTGACTTGCTGCGGGGGCCAGGGGGCTACACCTTC. Translated: CASSDLLRGPGGYTF.

About this clone itself: This CDR3 is also generated by other DNA sequences in the sample. This rearrangement joins TRBV5-1 to TRBJ2-5; D gene unclear. The CDR3 consists of 13 residues. The V end was cut by 2 bases, the J end by 4 bases, with 9 bases between. Per the germline V gene, CDR1 is SGHRS and CDR2 is YFSETQ. CDR3 nucleotides: TGCGCCAGCAGCTTTCAAGGGTCAGAGACCCAGTACTTC. This translates into CASSFQGSETQYF. The whole variable domain, filled in from reference TRBV5-1 and TRBJ2-5, reads KAGVTQTPRYLIKTRGQQVTLSCSPISGHRSVSWYQQTPGQGLQFLFEYFSETQRNKGNFPGRFSGRQFSNSRSEMNVSTLELGDSALYLCASSFQGSETQYFGPGTRLLVL.

The chain links TRBV2 to TRBJ1-1, with D unresolved. Trimming took 8 bases from V and 3 from J, leaving 7 bases between them. This CDR3 spans 11 amino acids. CDR1 is SNHLY, CDR2 FYNNEI, per germline. The CDR3 protein is CASGKDTEAFF. In DNA, the CDR3 is TGTGCCAGCGGAAAGGACACTGAAGCTTTCTTT.

The V gene is TRBV12-5, the J gene TRBJ2-3, with D perhaps matching TRBD2 (5 bases). The V gene lost 2 bases and the J gene lost 2 bases, with 17 bases spanning the gap. CDR1 is LGHNT and CDR2 is FRNRAP in the germline V gene. CDR3 length: 17 residues. This CDR3 reads CASGLSLSAPVTDTQYF. The CDR3 DNA reads TGTGCTAGTGGTTTGAGTCTTAGCGCGCCCGTCACAGATACGCAGTATTTT. Combining the CDR3 with reference TRBV12-5 and TRBJ2-3 gives the whole variable domain DARVTQTPRHKVTEMGQEVTMRCQPILGHNTVFWYRQTMMQGLELLAYFRNRAPLDDSGMPKDRFSAEMPDATLATLKIQPSEPRDSAVYFCASGLSLSAPVTDTQYFGPGTRLTVL.

This clone was counted once. V and J are TRBV15 and TRBJ1-5; D call uncertain. This CDR3 is built from 14 residues. Germline V CDR1 and CDR2: LNHNV, YYDKDF (reference sequence). The ends were cut back, 0 bases at V and 9 bases at J, with 12 bases in the middle. The CDR3 here is CATSRDGGERPQHF. For the CDR3, the DNA is TGTGCCACCAGCAGAGATGGCGGGGAACGGCCCCAGCATTTT.

The rearrangement links TRBV27 to TRBJ1-1, with D hard to call. Germline CDR1 and CDR2: MNHEY and SMNVEV (reference sequence). V shed 10 bases and J shed 1 base, with 4 bases lying between them. The CDR3 covers 10 residues. Here the CDR3 reads CATQNTEAFF. Written as DNA, the CDR3 is TGTGCCACCCAGAACACTGAAGCTTTCTTT.

This clone is a singleton in its sample. V and J are TRBV6-5 and TRBJ1-5, with D uncertain. Germline V lookup: CDR1 MNHEY, CDR2 SVGAGI. The CDR3 runs to 15 residues. Trimming stripped 0 bases from V and 7 bases from J, with 13 bases between. In DNA, the CDR3 is TGTGCCAGCAGTTACTCGTGGTCGGGTGAGCAGCCCCAGCATTTT. Protein product: CASSYSWSGEQPQHF.

The rearrangement uses TRBV28 and TRBJ1-5, with 10 bases that match TRBD1. This CDR3 is built from 17 residues. With 6 bases clipped from V and 6 bases from J, the junction kept 14 bases outside the gene matches. Germline V gene lookup returns CDR1 MDHEN and CDR2 SYDVKM. CDR3 amino acids: CASSLIRGTGVGQPQHF. The CDR3 nucleotides read TGTGCCAGCAGCCTCATTAGGGGGACAGGGGTAGGTCAGCCCCAGCATTTT.

Of note for this clone: The sample has other DNA sequences that encode this CDR3 too. The chain recombines TRBV9 with TRBJ2-3, with unresolved D. V was pared by 3 bases and J by 2 bases, with 7 bases between. This CDR3 has 13 residues. The V gene's germline CDR1 is SGDLS and CDR2 YYNGEE. The CDR3 protein is CASSAVPTDTQYF. As DNA, the CDR3 is TGTGCCAGCAGCGCTGTCCCCACAGATACGCAGTATTTT.